The 30 T cell receptor beta chains presented below share a single source sample, sequenced in a study of blood T cell repertoires in COVID-19. TCRdb's copy holds only in-frame clones and misses some; the assay was immunoSEQ multiplex PCR. The profile shows 400,000 to 500,000 clones, around 87% of them singletons. Specimen: PBMCs or T cells enriched from blood (not recorded which). Receptor source: a woman between 40 and 55 years old who had recovered from COVID-19.

The chain uses TRBV19 and TRBJ1-5; the D gene is possibly TRBD1 (6 bases). V was shortened by 2 bases and J by 2 bases, with 13 bases between the two germline ends. Germline V gene lookup returns CDR1 LNHDA and CDR2 SQIVND (reference sequence). The CDR3 spans 16 residues. CDR3 nucleotide sequence: TGTGCCAGTAGTATACTCCGCAGGGGTGGCAATCAGCCCCAGCATTTT. Translating gives CASSILRRGGNQPQHF.

The chain couples TRBV6-5 to TRBJ1-4; the D is unclear. CDR1 and CDR2 from the germline V gene are MNHEY and SVGAGI. The CDR3 totals 14 residues. V lost 6 bases to trimming and J lost 1 base, with 9 bases between them. CDR3 region: CASRSTGTNEKLFF. The CDR3 region has the DNA TGTGCCAGCAGATCGACGGGAACTAATGAAAAACTGTTTTTT.

This rearrangement joins TRBV7-2 to TRBJ2-7, with 7 bases identical to TRBD2. J lost 2 bases, V lost 1 base, and 8 bases had no gene match. This CDR3 has 16 amino acids. Germline V gene data show CDR1 as SGHTA and CDR2 as FQGNSA. CDR3 in DNA: TGTGCCAGCAGCTTAGTGGGGGGAGGGTCTCCCTACGAGCAGTACTTC. Its translation: CASSLVGGGSPYEQYF.

The rearrangement joins TRBV11-3 to TRBJ1-2, with TRBD1 matching over 8 bases. V was pared by 5 bases and J by 4 bases, with 6 bases of the junction left unmatched. Germline CDR1 SGHNT, CDR2 YENEEA. The length of the CDR3 is 14 residues. DNA for the CDR3: TGTGCCAGCAGCGAAAGGACAGGGTCCTATGGCTACACCTTC. It translates to CASSERTGSYGYTF.

The rearrangement uses TRBV3-1 (or the pseudogene TRBV3-2) and TRBJ2-7, with D possibly being TRBD1 (5 bases). Germline V gene lookup returns CDR1 LGHDT and CDR2 YNNKEL (reference sequence). V was cut by 5 bases and J by 7 bases, with 12 bases left in between. The CDR3 sequence is 12 residues long. The CDR3 here is CASSMQGLEQYF. CDR3 DNA sequence: TGTGCCAGCAGCATGCAGGGTCTAGAGCAGTACTTC.

The chain uses TRBV9 and TRBJ1-3; D gene ambiguous. The CDR3 totals 15 residues. Germline V gene data show CDR1 as SGDLS and CDR2 as YYNGEE. The V end was cut by 4 bases, the J end by 0 bases, with 11 bases between. As DNA, the CDR3 is TGTGCCAGCAGCACCGACACCATCTCTGGAAACACCATATATTTT. As protein: CASSTDTISGNTIYF.

The V gene is TRBV30, the J gene TRBJ1-6, with D possibly being TRBD1 (5 bases). Germline V gives CDR1 GTSNPN, CDR2 SVGIG (reference sequence). The ends were cut back, 0 bases at V and 9 bases at J, with 9 bases in the middle. This CDR3 has 13 residues. The chain's CDR3 is CAWSVSGGSPLHF. DNA of the CDR3: TGTGCCTGGAGTGTATCGGGGGGTTCACCCCTCCACTTT.

The chain employs TRBV7-2 and TRBJ2-1, with TRBD1 matching 7 bases. V lost 4 bases to trimming and J lost 6 bases; unmatched junction nucleotides: 3. Germline V CDR1 and CDR2: SGHTA, FQGNSA. This CDR3 is 13 amino acids long. The DNA for the CDR3 is TGTGCCAGCAGCTCGGGACAGCTCAATGAGCAGTTCTTC. Translated: CASSSGQLNEQFF.

V and J are TRBV7-2 and TRBJ1-2; TRBD1 agrees at 9 bases. This CDR3 comprises 14 residues. CDR1 SGHTA and CDR2 FQGNSA come from the germline V gene. With 4 bases clipped from V and 8 bases from J, the junction kept 8 bases outside the gene matches. In DNA form, the CDR3 reads TGTGCCAGCAGCTCCGGACAGGGGAGAGGCGGCTACACCTTC. It specifies CASSSGQGRGGYTF.

The chain joins TRBV10-1 to TRBJ1-3, with TRBD1 matching 8 bases. Per the germline V gene, CDR1 is WNHNN and CDR2 is SYGVQD (reference sequence). Trimming took 5 bases from V and 3 from J; bases not matched to a gene: 3. The CDR3 runs to 14 residues. In nucleotides, the CDR3 is TGCGCCAGCAGTTCGGACAGGGTTGGAAACACCATATATTTT. Its translation is CASSSDRVGNTIYF.

V is TRBV19 and J is TRBJ2-1, with D unclear. The CDR3 runs 15 residues. Germline V CDR1 and CDR2: LNHDA, SQIVND (reference sequence). Trimming took off 3 bases at V and 0 bases at J, with 9 bases between the two ends. The CDR3: CASSMRLDSYNEQFF. CDR3 in DNA: TGTGCCAGTAGTATGAGGCTGGACTCCTACAATGAGCAGTTCTTC.

This clone has just a few counts. The chain is built from TRBV6-5 and TRBJ1-2; D is uncertain. Germline CDR1 is MNHEY and CDR2 is SVGAGI. Trimming pared 7 bases from V and 2 bases from J, leaving 11 bases between. There are 13 residues in the CDR3. This chain's CDR3 is CASTQTGNYGYTF. In nucleotides, the CDR3 is TGTGCCAGCACCCAGACGGGAAACTATGGCTACACCTTC.

This clone has just one count. The chain combines TRBV6-5 with TRBJ2-1; TRBD2 aligns across 14 bases. CDR1 and CDR2 (germline): MNHEY, SVGAGI. The CDR3 is 15 residues long. V lost 6 bases and J lost 6; bases outside the gene matches: 4. CDR3 amino acids: CASSSGLAGGNEQFF. DNA of the CDR3: TGTGCCAGCAGCTCCGGACTAGCGGGAGGCAATGAGCAGTTCTTC.

The CDR3 DNA reads as TGTGCCAGCAGCCCCAGTTCCTATGGCTACACCTTC. This translates into CASSPSSYGYTF. The V gene is TRBV7-9, the J gene TRBJ1-2; D is undetermined. This CDR3 is built from 12 residues. Germline V gives CDR1 SEHNR, CDR2 FQNEAQ (reference sequence). Trimming took 5 bases from V and 4 from J, leaving 8 bases between them.

The chain is built from TRBV10-3 and TRBJ2-7; D unclear. The CDR3 has 14 amino acids. V was pared by 2 bases and J by 3 bases, with 11 bases between. CDR1 is ENHRY and CDR2 is SYGVKD in the germline V gene. The CDR3 DNA sequence: TGTGCCATCAGTGAGGCGAGGCGGTACTACGAGCAGTACTTC. The encoded protein is CAISEARRYYEQYF.

The chain carries TRBV9 and TRBJ2-1, with 10 bases identical to TRBD2. Germline lookup yields CDR1 SGDLS and CDR2 YYNGEE. This CDR3 contains 17 residues. The V and J ends lost 0 bases and 0 bases, in that order; junction bases with no gene match: 3. The CDR3 here is CASSVASGSRSYNEQFF. The CDR3 DNA follows: TGTGCCAGCAGCGTAGCTAGCGGGAGTCGCTCCTACAATGAGCAGTTCTTC.

CDR3 in amino acids: CASSKGQNQPQHF. CDR3 in DNA: TGCGCCAGCAGCAAGGGGCAAAATCAGCCCCAGCATTTT. This chain uses TRBV5-1 with TRBJ1-5; weak D call: TRBD1 (5 bases). The CDR3 spans 13 residues. The ends were cut back, 4 bases at V and 4 bases at J, with 9 bases in the middle. Germline V CDR1 and CDR2: SGHRS, YFSETQ.

This clone was seen only a few times. The CDR3 DNA is TGTGCCAGCAGCTTGCAGCGCGGGGGCGGTAATGAAAAACTGTTTTTT. It yields the protein CASSLQRGGGNEKLFF. The V gene is TRBV11-3, the J gene TRBJ1-4; tentative D call: TRBD1 (6 bases). Trimming pared 3 bases from V and 4 bases from J, leaving 15 bases between. The CDR3 runs 16 residues. Germline CDR1 SGHNT, CDR2 YENEEA.

The CDR3 nucleotides read TGTGCCAGCACCTCACCCGGGACTCGGCTGTACGAGCAGTACTTC. Translated, it gives CASTSPGTRLYEQYF. The chain uses TRBV6-5 and TRBJ2-7; TRBD2 is a possible D gene (6 bases). The CDR3 loop spans 15 amino acids. CDR1 and CDR2 (germline): MNHEY, SVGAGI. Trimming pared 7 bases from V and 4 bases from J, leaving 20 bases between.

The V and J genes are TRBV5-5 and TRBJ1-2; D gene uncertain. Trimming shortened V by 2 bases and J by 0 bases, and 11 bases separated the two germline ends. CDR1 SGHKS and CDR2 YYEKEE come from the germline V gene (reference sequence). The CDR3 runs 15 residues. The CDR3 coding sequence is TGTGCCAGCAGCTTTAGACTGAGTTCTAACTATGGCTACACCTTC. Translating gives CASSFRLSSNYGYTF. Full variable domain (rest looked up from reference TRBV5-5 and TRBJ1-2): DAGVTQSPTHLIKTRGQQVTLRCSPISGHKSVSWYQQVLGQGPQFIFQYYEKEERGRGNFPDRFSARQFPNYSSELNVNALLLGDSALYLCASSFRLSSNYGYTFGSGTRLTVV.

This chain connects TRBV5-1 to TRBJ2-5; 7 bases are shared with TRBD2. The CDR3 sequence is 14 residues long. The V segment lost 5 bases and the J segment 5 bases; nucleotides outside the gene matches: 9. Germline CDR1 reads SGHRS; CDR2 reads YFSETQ. CDR3 region: CASRQSGNIETQYF. The DNA of the CDR3 is TGCGCCAGCAGACAAAGCGGGAATATCGAGACCCAGTACTTC.

The chain's CDR3 is CASSSSGYSYEQYF. In DNA, the CDR3 is TGTGCCAGCAGCTCTAGCGGCTACTCCTACGAGCAGTACTTC. This chain links TRBV11-2 with TRBJ2-7; 7 bases line up with TRBD2. The J segment lost 0 bases and the V segment lost 4 bases, leaving 3 bases of the junction unmatched. The CDR3 covers 14 residues. Germline V gene sequence: CDR1 SGHAT, CDR2 FQNNGV.

The J gene is TRBJ1-2, the V gene TRBV3-1 (or the pseudogene TRBV3-2); TRBD1 agrees at 10 bases. Losses at the gene ends were 1 base for V and 4 bases for J; bases not matched to a gene: 6. The CDR3 has 16 amino acids. CDR1 LGHDT and CDR2 YNNKEL come from the germline V gene (reference sequence). The CDR3 sequence is CASSQGDRGMPYGYTF. In DNA form, the CDR3 reads TGTGCCAGCAGCCAAGGGGACAGGGGTATGCCCTATGGCTACACCTTC.

V and J are TRBV7-8 and TRBJ2-1; no firm D call. This CDR3 region has 14 residues. Germline CDR1 is SGHVS and CDR2 is FQNEAQ. V lost 1 base and J 4 bases, leaving 8 bases between the germline ends. This CDR3 is CASSLGGQYNEQFF. The DNA for the CDR3 is TGTGCCAGCAGCTTAGGAGGTCAGTACAATGAGCAGTTCTTC.

The table lists this clone with a few counts. The chain joins TRBV10-3 to TRBJ2-7; TRBD2 is a possible D gene (5 bases). CDR1 is ENHRY, CDR2 SYGVKD, per germline. This CDR3 comprises 15 residues. V was clipped by 8 bases and J by 7 bases, with 24 bases between them. CDR3 protein: CAIGPLAGQTGEQYF. In DNA form, the CDR3 reads TGTGCCATCGGACCGCTGGCGGGTCAAACGGGAGAGCAGTACTTC.

The rearrangement uses TRBV30 and TRBJ1-1; TRBD1 aligns across 9 bases. Germline V lookup: CDR1 GTSNPN, CDR2 SVGIG (reference sequence). The CDR3 loop spans 14 amino acids. The trim removed 5 bases at V and 4 bases at J, leaving 8 bases unmatched. The chain's CDR3 is CAWLTGGLGTEAFF. The CDR3 DNA follows: TGTGCCTGGCTAACAGGGGGCTTAGGCACTGAAGCTTTCTTT.

V usage is TRBV5-4 and J usage is TRBJ2-3, with 8 bases identical to TRBD2. CDR1 and CDR2 from the germline V gene are SGHNT and YYREEE (reference sequence). V lost 0 bases, J lost 3 bases, and 6 bases stayed unmatched. This CDR3 has 16 amino acids. CDR3 DNA: TGTGCCAGCAGCTTGGATTCTACGGGAGGGACAGATACGCAGTATTTT. This codes for CASSLDSTGGTDTQYF.

V and J are TRBV24-1 and TRBJ2-3; D may be TRBD1 (6 bases). V lost 4 bases and J 4 bases, leaving 17 bases between the germline ends. The CDR3 is 16 residues long. Per germline, CDR1 KGHDR and CDR2 SFDVKD. The CDR3 spells CATSDRTGSGADTQYF. The CDR3 DNA reads as TGTGCCACCAGTGACCGCACAGGGTCTGGGGCAGATACGCAGTATTTT.

The chain uses TRBV19 and TRBJ1-5; D unclear. The length of the CDR3 is 14 residues. Trimming took off 3 bases at V and 6 bases at J, with 12 bases between the two ends. Germline lookup yields CDR1 LNHDA and CDR2 SQIVND (reference sequence). The CDR3 nucleotides are TGTGCCAGTAGTATTTTAAAAGTCAGTCAGCCCCAGCATTTT. Encoded protein: CASSILKVSQPQHF. The whole variable domain, filled in from reference TRBV19 and TRBJ1-5, reads DGGITQSPKYLFRKEGQNVTLSCEQNLNHDAMYWYRQDPGQGLRLIYYSQIVNDFQKGDIAEGYSVSREKKESFPLTVTSAQKNPTAFYLCASSILKVSQPQHFGDGTRLSIL.

The CDR3 nucleotides read TGCAGCGTCGGATTCGGGGGGACAGGGGTCTACGAGCAGTACTTC. Translated, it gives CSVGFGGTGVYEQYF. The V gene is TRBV29-1, the J gene TRBJ2-7; the match to TRBD1 covers 10 bases. Germline V gene sequence: CDR1 SQVTM, CDR2 ANQGSEA. V shed 6 bases and J 3 bases; nucleotides not matched to a gene: 11. This CDR3 region has 15 residues.